This T cell receptor (beta chain) was identified in a study of beta chain features in type 1 diabetes. Every isolated RNA sample was fully reverse transcribed, so sequencing captured expressed TCRB transcripts. TCRdb's copy holds only in-frame clones and misses some; the assay was immunoSEQ multiplex PCR. The sample holds more than 300,000 clones, 8% seen once. Study-level results: PCR might pick shorter templates more often, in the same way for patients and controls.

In this sample, this clone turned up many times. Its cognate antigen is unknown. CDR3 size: 11 residues. Germline lookup yields CDR1 SQVTM and CDR2 ANQGSEA. V shed 4 bases and J shed 7 bases, with 8 bases lying between them. The source material was central memory CD4+ T cells from blood. This rearrangement joins TRBV29-1 to TRBJ2-1; D perhaps matches TRBD2 (5 bases). The sequence was obtained from a woman between 18 and 29 years old in good health. CDR3 region: CSVGRRNEQFF. DNA of the CDR3: TGCAGCGTTGGGAGGCGGAATGAGCAGTTCTTC.